A selection of T cell receptor beta chains follows, all from one sample in a study of blood T cell repertoires in COVID-19. The table came from immunoSEQ multiplex PCR; TCRdb's copy has only in-frame clones and leaves some out. The sample has hundreds of thousands of clones, 82% seen once. The sample comprised peripheral blood. The receptors derive from a woman over 75 with active or convalescent COVID-19. The CDR3 runs from the conserved cysteine through the conserved F or W. A D gene is named only where the DNA matches it firmly. For some rows the clone size is stated as once, few or many, or as a class when expanded; others skip it.

J: TRBJ2-7
D: .
V: TRBV29-1
size: .
CDR3: CSVVGAYEQYF
DNA: TGCAGCGTTGTCGGAGCGTATGAGCAGTACTTC

J: TRBJ2-2
D: TRBD2
V: TRBV5-1
size: .
CDR3: CASSFPAGDTGELFF
DNA: TGCGCCAGCAGCTTCCCAGCGGGAGACACCGGGGAGCTGTTTTTT

J: TRBJ2-7
D: .
V: TRBV7-9
size: .
CDR3: CASSQDSYSYEQYF
DNA: TGTGCCAGCAGCCAAGACAGTTACTCCTACGAGCAGTACTTC

J: TRBJ1-2
D: .
V: TRBV28
size: .
CDR3: CASSGGDGYTF
DNA: TGTGCCAGCAGTGGGGGGGATGGCTACACCTTC

J: TRBJ2-1
D: TRBD2
V: TRBV5-1
size: .
CDR3: CASKVSGYNEQFF
DNA: TGCGCCAGCAAGGTTAGCGGGTACAATGAGCAGTTCTTC

J: TRBJ1-2
D: TRBD1
V: TRBV28
size: few
CDR3: CASSPTGTGALGRGYTF
DNA: TGTGCCAGCAGTCCAACCGGGACAGGGGCCCTAGGCCGGGGCTACACCTTC

J: TRBJ2-1
D: TRBD2
V: TRBV10-3
size: .
CDR3: CAISVSGRISYNEQFF
DNA: TGTGCCATCAGTGTAAGCGGGAGGATCTCCTACAATGAGCAGTTCTTC

J: TRBJ2-1
D: .
V: TRBV15
size: .
CDR3: CATSRHTSGNEQFF
DNA: TGTGCCACCAGCAGACACACGAGCGGAAATGAGCAGTTCTTC

J: TRBJ2-2
D: .
V: TRBV6-4
size: .
CDR3: CASSNVRLANTGELFF
DNA: TGTGCCAGCAGTAACGTTAGACTGGCAAACACCGGGGAGCTGTTTTTT

J: TRBJ2-7
D: .
V: TRBV18
size: .
CDR3: CASSGSGLGEQYF
DNA: TGTGCCAGCTCAGGTTCAGGGCTAGGCGAGCAGTACTTC

J: TRBJ1-1
D: TRBD1
V: TRBV27
size: few
CDR3: CASSLSQGGMNTEAFF
DNA: TGTGCCAGCAGTTTATCACAGGGGGGTATGAACACTGAAGCTTTCTTT

J: TRBJ2-7
D: TRBD1
V: TRBV5-1
size: .
CDR3: CASSRDSPTSYEQYF
DNA: TGCGCCAGCAGCCGGGACAGTCCCACGTCCTACGAGCAGTACTTC

J: TRBJ2-5
D: .
V: TRBV24-1
size: .
CDR3: CATSDFRGGLQETQYF
DNA: TGTGCCACCAGTGATTTTAGGGGTGGCCTACAAGAGACCCAGTACTTC

J: TRBJ2-2
D: TRBD2
V: TRBV20-1
size: .
CDR3: CSASDLAGPGAGELFF
DNA: TGCAGTGCTAGTGATCTAGCGGGACCAGGGGCCGGGGAGCTGTTTTTT

J: TRBJ1-3
D: TRBD1
V: TRBV3-1/TRBV3-2
size: .
CDR3: CASSPAGTAGKATIYF
DNA: TGTGCCAGCAGTCCCGCGGGGACAGCCGGAAAGGCCACCATATATTTT

J: TRBJ2-7
D: TRBD2
V: TRBV2
size: once
CDR3: CASSVQLASPYEQYF
DNA: TGTGCCAGCAGTGTACAACTAGCGTCCCCCTACGAGCAGTACTTC

J: TRBJ2-2
D: .
V: TRBV5-1
size: few
CDR3: CASSYSGTGELFF
DNA: TGCGCCAGCAGCTATAGTGGCACCGGGGAGCTGTTTTTT

J: TRBJ1-6
D: .
V: TRBV5-1
size: .
CDR3: CASSLGQGLDNSPLHF
DNA: TGCGCCAGCAGCTTGGGGCAGGGCTTAGATAATTCACCCCTCCACTTT

J: TRBJ2-2
D: TRBD1
V: TRBV5-4
size: .
CDR3: CASSLGNRGANTGELFF
DNA: TGTGCCAGCAGCTTAGGTAACAGGGGGGCGAACACCGGGGAGCTGTTTTTT

J: TRBJ2-7
D: TRBD2
V: TRBV5-1
size: .
CDR3: CASSSPAGGPLIYEQYF
DNA: TGCGCCAGCAGCTCCCCAGCGGGAGGGCCGTTGATCTACGAGCAGTACTTC

J: TRBJ2-2
D: .
V: TRBV30
size: .
CDR3: CAWEETVPGELFF
DNA: TGTGCCTGGGAGGAGACAGTACCCGGGGAGCTGTTTTTT

J: TRBJ2-3
D: TRBD2
V: TRBV19
size: .
CDR3: CASSRGGAEWSTDTQYF
DNA: TGTGCCAGTAGTAGGGGGGGAGCGGAGTGGAGCACAGATACGCAGTATTTT

J: TRBJ2-2
D: .
V: TRBV5-4
size: .
CDR3: CASSLGQDITGELFF
DNA: TGTGCCAGCAGCTTGGGACAGGATATCACCGGGGAGCTGTTTTTT

J: TRBJ2-5
D: TRBD1
V: TRBV6-2/TRBV6-3
size: .
CDR3: CASSYSRTGNQETQYF
DNA: TGTGCCAGCAGTTACTCCCGGACAGGAAACCAAGAGACCCAGTACTTC

J: TRBJ2-1
D: TRBD2
V: TRBV19
size: .
CDR3: CASSPSGGAVEQFF
DNA: TGTGCCAGTAGTCCTAGCGGGGGGGCCGTTGAGCAGTTCTTC

J: TRBJ2-4
D: TRBD1
V: TRBV7-2
size: .
CDR3: CASSTWDSLAKNIQYF
DNA: TGTGCCAGCAGCACCTGGGACAGTTTAGCCAAAAACATTCAGTACTTC

J: TRBJ2-2
D: .
V: TRBV19
size: few
CDR3: CASSIFKRSHTGELFF
DNA: TGTGCCAGTAGTATTTTCAAGCGAAGTCACACCGGGGAGCTGTTTTTT

J: TRBJ1-4
D: .
V: TRBV15
size: .
CDR3: CATSREGRAAEKLFF
DNA: TGTGCCACCAGCAGAGAGGGGAGGGCAGCTGAAAAACTGTTTTTT

J: TRBJ1-6
D: .
V: TRBV2
size: .
CDR3: CASRLGGDSPLHF
DNA: TGTGCCAGCCGTCTCGGGGGAGATTCACCCCTCCACTTT

J: TRBJ2-2
D: .
V: TRBV10-3
size: .
CDR3: CATRTDKGTGELFF
DNA: TGTGCCACCAGGACAGATAAGGGCACCGGGGAGCTGTTTTTT

J: TRBJ1-4
D: .
V: TRBV2
size: .
CDR3: CASGGSGSNEKLFF
DNA: TGTGCCAGTGGCGGATCGGGTTCTAATGAAAAACTGTTTTTT

J: TRBJ1-3
D: .
V: TRBV4-1
size: .
CDR3: CASSQAGTNSGNTIYF
DNA: TGCGCCAGCAGCCAGGCTGGGACAAACTCTGGAAACACCATATATTTT

J: TRBJ2-2
D: TRBD2
V: TRBV2
size: .
CDR3: CASSLTSGRIGTGELFF
DNA: TGTGCCAGCAGCCTGACTAGCGGGAGAATTGGCACCGGGGAGCTGTTTTTT

J: TRBJ2-7
D: .
V: TRBV6-5
size: .
CDR3: CASGGGPYEQYF
DNA: TGTGCCAGCGGAGGCGGGCCCTACGAGCAGTACTTC

J: TRBJ2-7
D: .
V: TRBV12-3/TRBV12-4
size: .
CDR3: CASSFSGSEQYF
DNA: TGTGCCAGCAGTTTCTCAGGGTCCGAGCAGTACTTC

J: TRBJ2-3
D: TRBD2
V: TRBV3-1/TRBV3-2
size: .
CDR3: CASSQVGGSNTDTQYF
DNA: TGTGCCAGCAGCCAAGTCGGCGGGAGTAATACAGATACGCAGTATTTT

J: TRBJ1-1
D: .
V: TRBV6-5
size: few
CDR3: CASNKRGGGVTEAFF
DNA: TGTGCCAGCAATAAAAGGGGGGGTGGCGTGACTGAAGCTTTCTTT

J: TRBJ1-1
D: .
V: TRBV18
size: .
CDR3: CASSTLRDTEAFF
DNA: TGTGCCAGCTCGACCCTTCGGGACACTGAAGCTTTCTTT

J: TRBJ2-7
D: TRBD1
V: TRBV23-1
size: .
CDR3: CASSPGDRGRVWEQYF
DNA: TGCGCCAGCAGTCCCGGGGACAGGGGACGGGTCTGGGAGCAGTACTTC

J: TRBJ2-1
D: .
V: TRBV27
size: .
CDR3: CASRRTAPSYNEQFF
DNA: TGTGCCAGCAGAAGGACAGCCCCCTCCTACAATGAGCAGTTCTTC

J: TRBJ1-2
D: TRBD1
V: TRBV28
size: few
CDR3: CASSSYGQGPYGYTF
DNA: TGTGCCAGCAGTTCATACGGACAGGGTCCCTATGGCTACACCTTC

J: TRBJ1-4
D: TRBD1
V: TRBV4-1
size: .
CDR3: CASSRATGLTPNEKLFF
DNA: TGCGCCAGCAGCCGCGCGACAGGGTTAACGCCTAATGAAAAACTGTTTTTT

J: TRBJ1-6
D: TRBD1
V: TRBV28
size: .
CDR3: CASSYLIFRDRVEFFSPLHF
DNA: TGTGCCAGCAGTTACCTTATTTTTAGGGACAGGGTAGAGTTCTTTTCACCCCTCCACTTT